Listed below are T cell receptor beta chains from one sample, sequenced in a study of cytomegalovirus exposure and HLA in healthy donors. Libraries were prepared by immunoSEQ multiplex PCR; TCRdb keeps only in-frame clonotypes and omits some of them. The sample records approximately 88,000 clones, roughly 80% being singletons. The sample taken for sequencing was PBMCs. The receptors were sampled from a man younger than 40 in good health and CMV-seronegative. The conserved cysteine and the conserved F or W are not part of the CDR3 here.

V gene	J gene	CDR3 protein
TRBV13	TRBJ1-2	ASSLAPGTIDYGYT
TRBV6-1	TRBJ2-7	ASSENILAGGPREQY
TRBV11-2	TRBJ2-7	ASSFTGVPSSEQY
TRBV5-4	TRBJ2-2	ASSSGITGELF
TRBV7-2	TRBJ1-2	ASSLGGLPGT
TRBV7-9	TRBJ1-6	ASSLASDSPLH
TRBV7-9	TRBJ2-3	ASSFRGRTDTQY
TRBV11-2	TRBJ1-4	ASSLSRDSGNNEKLF
TRBV6-5	TRBJ1-2	ASSSFTRTGGYT
TRBV15	TRBJ2-7	ATSRDRGQGSYEQY
TRBV28	TRBJ1-2	AIAPGQGRYGYT
TRBV2	TRBJ2-7	ASSERTSGRSEQY
TRBV28	TRBJ1-1	ASRTGVGNTEAF
TRBV7-9	TRBJ2-7	SSSLERTSGSTTEQY
TRBV18	TRBJ1-4	ASSPLDRGEKLF
TRBV30	TRBJ1-5	AWSVETVNQPQH
TRBV5-6	TRBJ2-3	ASSLVTKDTDTQY
TRBV5-6	TRBJ1-2	ASSLVREEMAST
TRBV20-1	TRBJ1-5	SAQGRGPQH
TRBV30	TRBJ1-5	AWSQGFNQPQH
TRBV6-6	TRBJ1-6	ASSITGQENSPLH
TRBV7-9	TRBJ1-1	ASSNSPGTGSTEAF
TRBV15	TRBJ1-5	ATSIDSSNQPQH
TRBV10-3	TRBJ2-3	AISEFGPGQGSADTQY
TRBV14	TRBJ1-2	ASSQDLGGGYT
TRBV19	TRBJ2-1	ASSPRDRGLYEQF
TRBV6-4	TRBJ2-1	ASSVGRQGNEQF
TRBV7-9	TRBJ2-7	ASSLFPGTSSSYEQY
TRBV19	TRBJ1-1	ASSMRTGVLSTEAF
TRBV7-9	TRBJ2-1	SSSLEGWGTGGSYNEQF
TRBV7-8	TRBJ1-1	ASSPQGVNTEAF
TRBV6-5	TRBJ1-1	ASRAGLFITEAF
TRBV19	TRBJ2-1	ASSIGTSGRNEQF
TRBV2	TRBJ2-3	ASRGGRRTDTQY
TRBV7-9	TRBJ2-1	ASRQYNEQF
TRBV11-2	TRBJ2-2	ASSLGRLVSPGELF
TRBV9	TRBJ2-1	ASSVGAGGGNEQF
TRBV5-8	TRBJ1-6	ASSVRDRLSPLH
TRBV18	TRBJ2-1	ASSLHSGRLDEQF
TRBV14	TRBJ2-7	ASSHIEGLGCEQY
TRBV12-1	TRBJ2-5	ASSDRGQVRLAGIPKEGQETQY
TRBV10-3	TRBJ2-7	ATSERGTGPYEQY